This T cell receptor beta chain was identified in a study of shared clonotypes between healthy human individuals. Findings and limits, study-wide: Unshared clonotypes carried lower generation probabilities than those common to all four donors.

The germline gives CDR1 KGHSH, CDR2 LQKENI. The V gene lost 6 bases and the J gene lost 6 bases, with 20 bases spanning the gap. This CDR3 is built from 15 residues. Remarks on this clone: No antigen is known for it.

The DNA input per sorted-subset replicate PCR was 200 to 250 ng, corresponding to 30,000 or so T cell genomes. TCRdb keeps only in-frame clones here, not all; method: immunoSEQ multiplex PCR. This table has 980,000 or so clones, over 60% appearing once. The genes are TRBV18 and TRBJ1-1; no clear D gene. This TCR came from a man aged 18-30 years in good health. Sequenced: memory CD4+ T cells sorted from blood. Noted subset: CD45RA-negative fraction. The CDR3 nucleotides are TGTGCCAGCTCCTTATCCCCCCAGGCCGTCGCTGAAGCTTTCTTT. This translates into CASSLSPQAVAEAFF. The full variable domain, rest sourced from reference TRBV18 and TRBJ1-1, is NAGVMQNPRHLVRRRGQEARLRCSPMKGHSHVYWYRQLPEEGLKFMVYLQKENIIDESGMPKERFSAEFPKEGPSILRIQQVVRGDSAAYFCASSLSPQAVAEAFFGQGTRLTVV.